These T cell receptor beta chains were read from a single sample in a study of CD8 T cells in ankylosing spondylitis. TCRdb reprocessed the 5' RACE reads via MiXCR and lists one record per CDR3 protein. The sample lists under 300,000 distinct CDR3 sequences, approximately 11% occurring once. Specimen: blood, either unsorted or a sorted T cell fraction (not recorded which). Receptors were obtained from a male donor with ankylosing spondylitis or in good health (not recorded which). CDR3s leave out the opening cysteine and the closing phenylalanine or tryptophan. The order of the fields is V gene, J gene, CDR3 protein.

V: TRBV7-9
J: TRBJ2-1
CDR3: ASSLHAGGVKEQF

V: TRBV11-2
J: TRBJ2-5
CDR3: ASSLEWAVRETQY

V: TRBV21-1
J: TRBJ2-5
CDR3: ASSKSPALGGETQY

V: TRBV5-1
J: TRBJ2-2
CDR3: ASSLVTENTGELF

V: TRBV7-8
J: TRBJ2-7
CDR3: ASSISGQIYEQY

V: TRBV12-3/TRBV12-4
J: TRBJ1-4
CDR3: ASRKTGPGGEKLF

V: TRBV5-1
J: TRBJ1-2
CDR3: ASRRTGDDYGYT

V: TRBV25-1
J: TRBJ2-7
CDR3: ASSGQGRLNEQY

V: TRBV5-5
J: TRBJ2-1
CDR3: ASSSLTTTYNEQF

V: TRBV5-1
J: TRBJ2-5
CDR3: ASSAGRKAETQY

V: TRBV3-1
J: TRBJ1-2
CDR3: ASSQEGRLDGYT

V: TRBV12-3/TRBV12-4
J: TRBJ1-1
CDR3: ASKLGGDTEAF

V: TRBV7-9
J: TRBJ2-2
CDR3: ASSFLAGVSGELF

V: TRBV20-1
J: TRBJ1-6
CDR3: SAETGPDSPLH

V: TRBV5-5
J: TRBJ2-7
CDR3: ASSYAGAYEQY

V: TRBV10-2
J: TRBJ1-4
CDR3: ASREPGPGGKLF

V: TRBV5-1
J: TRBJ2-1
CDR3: ASSFTANNEQF

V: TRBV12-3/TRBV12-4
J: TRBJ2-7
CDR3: ASSKQGSSSYEQY

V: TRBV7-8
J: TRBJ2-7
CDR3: ASSLDPGSYEQY

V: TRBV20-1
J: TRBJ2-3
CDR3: SATYRVSTDTQY

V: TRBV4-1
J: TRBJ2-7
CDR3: ASSQSGTGGYEQY

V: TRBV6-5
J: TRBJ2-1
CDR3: ASSYGREANEQF